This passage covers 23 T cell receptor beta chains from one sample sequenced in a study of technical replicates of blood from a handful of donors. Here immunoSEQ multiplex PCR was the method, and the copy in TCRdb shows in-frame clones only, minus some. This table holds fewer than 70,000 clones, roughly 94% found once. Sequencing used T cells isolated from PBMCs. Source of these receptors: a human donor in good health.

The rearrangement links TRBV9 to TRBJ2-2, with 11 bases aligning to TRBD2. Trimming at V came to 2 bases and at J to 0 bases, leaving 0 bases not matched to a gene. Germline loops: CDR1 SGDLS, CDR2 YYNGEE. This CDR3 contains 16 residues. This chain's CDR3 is CASSVGLAANTGELFF. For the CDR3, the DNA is TGTGCCAGCAGCGTGGGACTAGCGGCGAACACCGGGGAGCTGTTTTTT.

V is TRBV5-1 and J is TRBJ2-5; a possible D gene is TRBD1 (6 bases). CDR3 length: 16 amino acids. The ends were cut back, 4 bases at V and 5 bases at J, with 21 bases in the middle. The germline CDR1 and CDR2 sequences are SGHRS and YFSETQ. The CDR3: CASSLRPTGGGETQYF. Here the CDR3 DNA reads TGCGCCAGCAGCCTACGACCGACAGGCGGCGGGGAGACCCAGTACTTC.

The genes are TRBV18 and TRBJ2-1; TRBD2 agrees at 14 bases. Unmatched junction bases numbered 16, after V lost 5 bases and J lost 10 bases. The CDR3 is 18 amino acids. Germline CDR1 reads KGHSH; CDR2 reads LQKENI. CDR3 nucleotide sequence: TGTGCCAGCTCAGGGTTACCAGGGACTAGCGGGAGCAGCGGGGAGCAGTTCTTC. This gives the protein CASSGLPGTSGSSGEQFF.

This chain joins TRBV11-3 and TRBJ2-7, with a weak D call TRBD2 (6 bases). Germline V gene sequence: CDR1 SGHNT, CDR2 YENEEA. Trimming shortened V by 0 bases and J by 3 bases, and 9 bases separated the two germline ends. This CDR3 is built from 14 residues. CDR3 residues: CASSLDGGHYEQYF. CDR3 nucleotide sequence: TGTGCCAGCAGCTTAGACGGGGGTCACTACGAGCAGTACTTC.

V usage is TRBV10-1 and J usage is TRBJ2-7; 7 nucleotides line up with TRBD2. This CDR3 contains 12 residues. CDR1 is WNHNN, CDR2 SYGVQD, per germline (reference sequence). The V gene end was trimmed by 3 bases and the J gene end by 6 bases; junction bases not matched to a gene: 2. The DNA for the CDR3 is TGCGCCAGCAGTGAATCGGGGGGCGAGCAGTACTTC. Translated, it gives CASSESGGEQYF.

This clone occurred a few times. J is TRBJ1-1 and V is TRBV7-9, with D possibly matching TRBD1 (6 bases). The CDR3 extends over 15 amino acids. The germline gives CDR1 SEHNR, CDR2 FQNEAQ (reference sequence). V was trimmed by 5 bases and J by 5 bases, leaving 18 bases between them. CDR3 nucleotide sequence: TGTGCCAGCAGCCGTCCACAGGGATTGAGGACTGAAGCTTTCTTT. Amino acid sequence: CASSRPQGLRTEAFF.

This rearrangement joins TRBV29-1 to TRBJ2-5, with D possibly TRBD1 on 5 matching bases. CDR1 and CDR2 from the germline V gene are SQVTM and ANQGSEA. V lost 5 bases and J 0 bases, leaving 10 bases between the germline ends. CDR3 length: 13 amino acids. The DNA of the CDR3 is TGCAGCGTTTATGGGGCAGACCAAGAGACCCAGTACTTC. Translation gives CSVYGADQETQYF.

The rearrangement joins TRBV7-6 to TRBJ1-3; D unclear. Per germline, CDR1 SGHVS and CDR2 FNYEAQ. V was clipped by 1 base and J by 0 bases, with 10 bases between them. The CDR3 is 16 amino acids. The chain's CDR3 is CASSLDPGSSGNTIYF. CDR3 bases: TGTGCCAGCAGCTTAGATCCGGGGAGCTCTGGAAACACCATATATTTT.

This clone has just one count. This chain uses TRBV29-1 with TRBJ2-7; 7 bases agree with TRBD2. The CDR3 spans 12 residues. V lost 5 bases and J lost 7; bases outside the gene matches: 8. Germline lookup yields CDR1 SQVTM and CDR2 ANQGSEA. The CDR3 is CSVRTSAGEQYF. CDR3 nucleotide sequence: TGCAGCGTTCGGACTAGTGCGGGAGAGCAGTACTTC.

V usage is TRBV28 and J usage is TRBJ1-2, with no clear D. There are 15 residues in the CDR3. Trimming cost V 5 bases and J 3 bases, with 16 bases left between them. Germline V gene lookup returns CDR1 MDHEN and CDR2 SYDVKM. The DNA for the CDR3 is TGTGCCAGCAGTCTCTCGGATAGAGGTGACTATGGCTACACCTTC. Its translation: CASSLSDRGDYGYTF.

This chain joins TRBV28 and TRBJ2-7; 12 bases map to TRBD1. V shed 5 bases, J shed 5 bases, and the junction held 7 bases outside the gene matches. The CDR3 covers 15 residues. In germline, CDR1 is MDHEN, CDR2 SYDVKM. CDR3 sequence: CASSTSGTGGDEQYF. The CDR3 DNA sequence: TGTGCCAGCAGTACCTCCGGGACAGGGGGCGACGAGCAGTACTTC. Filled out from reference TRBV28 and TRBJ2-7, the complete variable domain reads DVKVTQSSRYLVKRTGEKVFLECVQDMDHENMFWYRQDPGLGLRLIYFSYDVKMKEKGDIPEGYSVSREKKERFSLILESASTNQTSMYLCASSTSGTGGDEQYFGPGTRLTVT.

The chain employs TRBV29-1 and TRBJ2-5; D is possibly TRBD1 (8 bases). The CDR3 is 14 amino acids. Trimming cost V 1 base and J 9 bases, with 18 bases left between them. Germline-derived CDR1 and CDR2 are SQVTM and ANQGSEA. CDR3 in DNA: TGCAGCGTTGAAGGGACAGGGACGGGGAGGGCCCAGTACTTC. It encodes CSVEGTGTGRAQYF.

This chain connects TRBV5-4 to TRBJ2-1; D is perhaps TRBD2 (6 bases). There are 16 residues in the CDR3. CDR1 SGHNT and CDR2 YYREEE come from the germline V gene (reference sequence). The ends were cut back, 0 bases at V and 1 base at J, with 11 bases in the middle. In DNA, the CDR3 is TGTGCCAGCAGCTTGGAGGCGGGGCGGTCCTACAATGAGCAGTTCTTC. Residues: CASSLEAGRSYNEQFF.

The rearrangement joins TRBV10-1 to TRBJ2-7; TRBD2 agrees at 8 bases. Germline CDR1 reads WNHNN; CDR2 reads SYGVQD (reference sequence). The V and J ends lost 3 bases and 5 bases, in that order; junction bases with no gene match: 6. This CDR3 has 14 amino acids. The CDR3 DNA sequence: TGCGCCAGCAGTGATACGGGAGGGCCCAACGAGCAGTACTTC. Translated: CASSDTGGPNEQYF.

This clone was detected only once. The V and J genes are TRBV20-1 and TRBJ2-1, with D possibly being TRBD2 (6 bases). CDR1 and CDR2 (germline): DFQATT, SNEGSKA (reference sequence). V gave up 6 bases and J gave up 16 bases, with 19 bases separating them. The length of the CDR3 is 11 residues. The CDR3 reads CSAEEEGSCFF. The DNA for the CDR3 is TGCAGTGCAGAGGAGGAGGGAAGCTGCTTCTTC.

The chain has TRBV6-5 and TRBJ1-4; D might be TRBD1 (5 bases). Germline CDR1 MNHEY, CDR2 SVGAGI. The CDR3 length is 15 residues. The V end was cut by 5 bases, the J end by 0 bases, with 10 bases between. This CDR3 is CASSVDISTNEKLFF. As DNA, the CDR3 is TGTGCCAGCAGTGTGGACATCTCAACTAATGAAAAACTGTTTTTT.

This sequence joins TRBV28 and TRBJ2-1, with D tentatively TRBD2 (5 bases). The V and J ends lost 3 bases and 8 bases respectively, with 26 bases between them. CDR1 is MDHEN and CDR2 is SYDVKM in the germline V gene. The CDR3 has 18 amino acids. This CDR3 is CASSFPLTLGHSVHEQFF. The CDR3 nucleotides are TGTGCCAGCAGTTTTCCCCTCACTTTGGGCCATAGCGTCCATGAGCAGTTCTTC.

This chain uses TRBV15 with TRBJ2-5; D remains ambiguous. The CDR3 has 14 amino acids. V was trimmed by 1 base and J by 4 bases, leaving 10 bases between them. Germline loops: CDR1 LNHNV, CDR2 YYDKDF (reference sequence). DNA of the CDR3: TGTGCCACCAGCAGAGGTCGGAGTATAGAGACCCAGTACTTC. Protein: CATSRGRSIETQYF.

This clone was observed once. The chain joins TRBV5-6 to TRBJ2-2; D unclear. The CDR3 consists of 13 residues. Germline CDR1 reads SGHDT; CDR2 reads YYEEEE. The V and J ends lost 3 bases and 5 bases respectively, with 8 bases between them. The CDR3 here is CASSYVSTGELFF. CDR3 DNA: TGTGCCAGCAGCTATGTTTCGACCGGGGAGCTGTTTTTT.

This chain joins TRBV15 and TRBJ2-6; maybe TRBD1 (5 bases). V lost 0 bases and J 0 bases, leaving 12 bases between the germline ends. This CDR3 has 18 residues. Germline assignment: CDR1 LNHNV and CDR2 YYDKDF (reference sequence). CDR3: CATSRDGPGLSGANVLTF. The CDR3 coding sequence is TGTGCCACCAGCAGAGATGGCCCAGGGCTCTCTGGGGCCAACGTCCTGACTTTC.

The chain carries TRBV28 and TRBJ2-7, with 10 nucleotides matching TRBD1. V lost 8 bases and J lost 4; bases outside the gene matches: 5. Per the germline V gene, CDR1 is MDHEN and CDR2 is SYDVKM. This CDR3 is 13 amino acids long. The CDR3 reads CASGGQGKYEQYF. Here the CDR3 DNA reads TGTGCCAGCGGGGGACAGGGGAAATACGAGCAGTACTTC.

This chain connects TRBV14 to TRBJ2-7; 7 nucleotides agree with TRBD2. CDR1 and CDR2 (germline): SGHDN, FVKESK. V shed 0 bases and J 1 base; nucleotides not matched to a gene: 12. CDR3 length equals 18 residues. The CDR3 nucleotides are TGTGCCAGCAGCCAAGAACTTTGGGTAGCGGGTCATTCCTACGAGCAGTACTTC. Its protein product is CASSQELWVAGHSYEQYF.

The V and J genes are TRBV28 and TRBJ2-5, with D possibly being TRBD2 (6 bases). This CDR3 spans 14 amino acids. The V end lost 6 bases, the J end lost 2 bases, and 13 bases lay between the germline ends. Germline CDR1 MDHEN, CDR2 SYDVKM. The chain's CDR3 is CASRSGQVQETQYF. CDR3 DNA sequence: TGTGCCAGCAGGAGCGGGCAGGTACAAGAGACCCAGTACTTC.